The rows below give T cell receptor beta chains drawn from one sample of a study of cytomegalovirus exposure and HLA in healthy donors. Assay: immunoSEQ multiplex PCR; the TCRdb copy retains only in-frame clones and omits some. Of some 110,000 clones listed, roughly 68% were seen once; the top ten hold over 2%. The specimen sequenced was PBMCs. The receptors derive from a woman in her 30s in good health and CMV-seronegative. The CDR3 runs from the conserved cysteine through the conserved F or W. The D gene is left open where the match is weak. A clone size is listed for some rows: how often the clone was seen (once, few, many), or a class if it is expanded.

clone_size j_call d_call v_call cdr3_nt cdr3_aa
once TRBJ1-1 NA TRBV7-2 TGTGCCAGCAGCGAAGGGCGGGTGAAAAACACTGAAGCTTTCTTT CASSEGRVKNTEAFF
few TRBJ2-7 TRBD1 TRBV5-1 TGCGCCAGCAGCACTGGACAGGACCCACAGTACTTC CASSTGQDPQYF
NA TRBJ1-2 NA TRBV5-4 TGTGCCAGCAGCTTGGGGGGGGGACCGGATGGCTACACCTTC CASSLGGGPDGYTF
few TRBJ2-3 TRBD2 TRBV5-6 TGTGCCAGCAGCTTGGCAGCCGCGGGAGGCACAGATACGCAGTATTTT CASSLAAAGGTDTQYF
NA TRBJ2-3 TRBD2 TRBV28 TGTGCCAGCAGTCCAGGACTAGGCGGCACAGATACGCAGTATTTT CASSPGLGGTDTQYF
NA TRBJ2-3 NA TRBV5-4 TGTGCCAGCAGCTTGTGGGTTAACGGGAGAACAGATACGCAGTATTTT CASSLWVNGRTDTQYF
NA TRBJ2-5 NA TRBV7-3 TGTGCCAGCAGCCTAACCGGGCAGGGGAGAGAGACCCAGTACTTC CASSLTGQGRETQYF
NA TRBJ1-1 NA TRBV20-1 TGCAGTGCTAATACACAGGTAGAAGCTTTCTTT CSANTQVEAFF
NA TRBJ1-2 NA TRBV6-1 TGTGCCAGCAAAGGCACAGGACCCTACTATGGCTACACCTTC CASKGTGPYYGYTF
NA TRBJ1-3 NA TRBV5-1 TGCGCCAGCAGCTGGGGTAGGGGCCCTGGAAACACCATATATTTT CASSWGRGPGNTIYF
few TRBJ1-2 NA TRBV2 TGTGCCAGCAACCCCTCGGGGGTTGTCTATGGCTACACCTTC CASNPSGVVYGYTF
NA TRBJ2-1 NA TRBV5-1 TGCGCCAGCAGCAACACCTTGGACTACTCCTACAATGAGCAGTTCTTC CASSNTLDYSYNEQFF
few TRBJ2-7 TRBD2 TRBV6-1 TGTGCCAGTTCTAGCGGGGACCCCTACGAGCAGTACTTC CASSSGDPYEQYF
NA TRBJ1-5 NA TRBV15 TGTGCCACCAGCAGAGAGGTCAGGGATCTTCGGCCCCAGCATTTT CATSREVRDLRPQHF
NA TRBJ2-7 NA TRBV6-5 TGTGCCAGCAGTTTCGCTTGGAGCAGGGCCTACGAGCAGTACTTC CASSFAWSRAYEQYF
few TRBJ1-2 TRBD1 TRBV27 TGTGCCAGCAGTTTAAGGGCAGGGGGCTTCTATGGCTACACCTTC CASSLRAGGFYGYTF
NA TRBJ2-3 NA TRBV12-1 TGTGCCAGCATGGTAGGAGCGGGAGATAAAGATACGCAGTATTTT CASMVGAGDKDTQYF
NA TRBJ1-6 NA TRBV30 TGTGCCTGGAGTGAGAGTCTTGGAAGACTGGGTTCACCCCTCCACTTT CAWSESLGRLGSPLHF
NA TRBJ1-2 NA TRBV5-8 TGTGCCAGCAGCTTAGTATCGGAGACGGACTATGGCTACACCTTC CASSLVSETDYGYTF
few TRBJ2-1 NA TRBV18 TGTGCCAGCTCACCGGCGCGGAGCTCCTACAATGAGCAGTTCTTC CASSPARSSYNEQFF
NA TRBJ2-1 TRBD2 TRBV9 TGTGCCAGCAGCCGCGGCGGGGGGGAGGGCCTTGGGAATGAGCAGTTCTTC CASSRGGGEGLGNEQFF
few TRBJ2-1 TRBD1 TRBV5-1 TGCGCCAGCAGCTTGATTCCGGGACAGAGCTCCTACAATGAGCAGTTCTTC CASSLIPGQSSYNEQFF
once TRBJ1-5 NA TRBV27 TGTGCCAGCAGTTCTTCCTCGGGAGTAAGGCAGCCCCAGCATTTT CASSSSSGVRQPQHF
NA TRBJ2-7 NA TRBV7-9 TGTGCCAGCAGCCCAGAGGCCTACGAGCAGTACTTC CASSPEAYEQYF
NA TRBJ1-1 NA TRBV29-1 TGCAGCGTTGAGCGGACAGAGAACACTGAAGCTTTCTTT CSVERTENTEAFF
NA TRBJ2-7 NA TRBV11-1 TGTGCCAGCAGCTTATCAGGGGCCGAAAACTACGAGCAGTACTTC CASSLSGAENYEQYF
NA TRBJ2-2 TRBD1 TRBV5-1 TGCGCCAGCAGCTTGGGAAACGCCGGGACAGGGAAAACCGGGGAGCTGTTTTTT CASSLGNAGTGKTGELFF
once TRBJ2-7 TRBD2 TRBV5-4 TGTGCCAGCAGTTCTCAACTAGCGGGAGCTGGGTGGAACGAGCAGTACTTC CASSSQLAGAGWNEQYF
NA TRBJ2-7 NA TRBV19 TGTGCCAGTAGTACAGCGTGGAGCTACGAGCAGTACTTC CASSTAWSYEQYF
NA TRBJ2-3 TRBD2 TRBV13 TGTGCCAGCAGCTCGGGACTAGCCGGCACAGATACGCAGTATTTT CASSSGLAGTDTQYF
NA TRBJ1-6 NA TRBV2 TGTGCCAGCACTCCCACTCCGGGTTCACCCCTCCACTTT CASTPTPGSPLHF
NA TRBJ2-3 TRBD2 TRBV2 TGTGCCAGCAGTGAAAATCTAGCGGGAGGGGCAGATACGCAGTATTTT CASSENLAGGADTQYF
few TRBJ1-4 NA TRBV2 TGTGCCAGCATGAGACGGGGGGTGGCTAATGAAAAACTGTTTTTT CASMRRGVANEKLFF
NA TRBJ2-3 NA TRBV29-1 TGCAGCGTCGGAGCGACAGGTGCTAGCACAGATACGCAGTATTTT CSVGATGASTDTQYF
NA TRBJ2-7 TRBD1 TRBV11-2 TGTGCCAGCAGCCCGCTGGACAGGGGGAGCCACGAGCAGTACTTC CASSPLDRGSHEQYF
NA TRBJ1-2 NA TRBV4-3 TGCGCCAGCAGCCAAGCCTCCCTGCGGGACTATGGCTACACCTTC CASSQASLRDYGYTF
few TRBJ2-7 TRBD2 TRBV5-3 TGTGCCAGAAGCGTCACCTTCCGGCGGGAGTTAGCCTACGAGCAGTACTTC CARSVTFRRELAYEQYF
NA TRBJ1-5 NA TRBV19 TGTGCCAGTAGTATAAGACAGGGCAATCAGCCCCAGCATTTT CASSIRQGNQPQHF
NA TRBJ2-7 TRBD2 TRBV5-4 TGTGCCAGCAGCTCAACCACTAGCGGTTATTCCTACGAGCAGTACTTC CASSSTTSGYSYEQYF
few TRBJ1-4 NA TRBV29-1 TGCAGCGTTGAAGATTCCCGGGGGTGGGGGGAAAAACTGTTTTTT CSVEDSRGWGEKLFF
NA TRBJ2-7 TRBD1 TRBV7-9 TGTGCCAGCAGCTTTGACAGGGGCAACTACGAGCAGTACTTC CASSFDRGNYEQYF
NA TRBJ2-1 NA TRBV28 TGTGCCAGCCGGGACACCAACGACAATGAGCAGTTCTTC CASRDTNDNEQFF
NA TRBJ2-1 NA TRBV14 TGTGCCAGCAGCCAAGTCGGAGGGAGCTCCTACAATGAGCAGTTCTTC CASSQVGGSSYNEQFF
once TRBJ2-1 NA TRBV29-1 TGCAGCGTTGGGACAGCCTTACGGTACAATGAGCAGTTCTTC CSVGTALRYNEQFF
NA TRBJ1-2 NA TRBV5-4 TGTGCCAGCACCCCAAGGGAGTCGGGTTATGGCTACACCTTC CASTPRESGYGYTF
NA TRBJ2-7 NA TRBV28 TGTGCCAGCAAACCCCCCGGGACTCAACCCTACGAGCAGTACTTC CASKPPGTQPYEQYF
NA TRBJ2-3 NA TRBV27 TGTGCCAGCAGTTTTTTGCAGACAGATACGCAGTATTTT CASSFLQTDTQYF
NA TRBJ2-3 TRBD1 TRBV14 TGTGCCAGCAGCAGACTTGGACAGGGGACAACAGATACGCAGTATTTT CASSRLGQGTTDTQYF
NA TRBJ2-1 TRBD2 TRBV4-3 TGCGCCAGCAGCCAACCTCTCGGAGGGCTAGCGGGATACAATGAGCAGTTCTTC CASSQPLGGLAGYNEQFF
few TRBJ2-7 NA TRBV14 TGTGCCAGCAGCCAATCTCTGGGGGGAGTCTCCTACGAGCAGTACTTC CASSQSLGGVSYEQYF
NA TRBJ1-2 NA TRBV5-1 TGCGCCAGCAGGCCAGATCTCGACTATGGCTACACCTTC CASRPDLDYGYTF
NA TRBJ2-7 TRBD2 TRBV5-1 TGCGCCAGCAGAATTGCCAGCGGGGGCCTCTACGAGCAGTACTTC CASRIASGGLYEQYF
NA TRBJ1-1 NA TRBV28 TGTGCCAGCAGCCTCCCTAGCGGGATGAACACTGAAGCTTTCTTT CASSLPSGMNTEAFF
NA TRBJ2-2 TRBD1 TRBV5-1 TGCGCCAGCAGCGACAGGGTGAACACCGGGGAGCTGTTTTTT CASSDRVNTGELFF
NA TRBJ2-1 TRBD2 TRBV5-1 TGCGCCAGCAGCAGTGGACTAGCGGCAGGAAGGGGTGAGCAGTTCTTC CASSSGLAAGRGEQFF
NA TRBJ2-1 NA TRBV4-1 TGCGCCAGCAGCCAAGAAGGACGTCAAAAAGGGGGTGAGCAGTTCTTC CASSQEGRQKGGEQFF
NA TRBJ1-1 NA TRBV29-1 TGCAGCGTTGGGATCAGCGGTCGGTACACTGAAGCTTTCTTT CSVGISGRYTEAFF
NA TRBJ1-2 NA TRBV6-6 TGTGCCAGCAGTAACAGTTGGGGACTGAATAACTATGGCTACACCTTC CASSNSWGLNNYGYTF
NA TRBJ1-3 TRBD1 TRBV11-2 TGTGCCAGCAGCTTATCGGGACAGCCCGACACCATATATTTT CASSLSGQPDTIYF